This TCR beta chain stems from a study of identical twins. TCRdb called the 5' RACE reads again in MiXCR, with one record for every CDR3 protein. The table lists about 900,000 distinct CDR3 sequences, approximately 13% of them singletons. General observations from the study: Within beta out-of-frame sequences, the excess sharing observed between twins was weaker. For cord blood, abundant beta clonotypes had fewer insertions, unlike memory repertoires, which showed none.

The table lists this clonotype with a few counts. Its antigen is currently unknown. CDR1 and CDR2 from the germline V gene are ENHRY and SYGVKD. This CDR3 contains 12 residues. Trimming at V came to 3 bases and at J to 11 bases, leaving 4 bases not matched to a gene. These data were also reused for a study on yellow fever vaccine responses in identical twins.

This TCR was sampled from a woman between 18 and 29 years old in good health. This sequence joins TRBV10-3 and TRBJ2-4; 7 nucleotides agree with TRBD1. The sequenced sample was PBMCs. The CDR3 region has the DNA TGTGCCATCAGTGAATACGGGACAGTTCAGTACTTC. Protein product: CAISEYGTVQYF.